One and the same sample provided the 18 T cell receptor beta chains below, sequenced in a study of blood T cells in healthy people across ages. Using a J-beta primer mix together with a sample-barcoded 5' primer, a second PCR was run for about 6 to 12 cycles. TCRdb called the 5' RACE reads again in MiXCR, with one record for every CDR3 protein. The sample records hundreds of thousands of distinct CDR3 sequences, roughly 50% being singletons. Sequencing input: blood. All receptors come from a man aged 55 to 70 in good health.

This chain connects TRBV5-1 to TRBJ2-6; 10 bases fit TRBD1. CDR3 length equals 18 residues. The germline V gene has CDR1 SGHRS and CDR2 YFSETQ. Trimming cost V 0 bases and J 4 bases; bases outside gene matches: 7. The CDR3 reads CASSLGDRGWSGANVLTF. Written as DNA, the CDR3 is TGCGCCAGCAGCTTGGGGGACAGGGGCTGGTCCGGGGCCAACGTCCTGACTTTC.

This chain uses TRBV5-1 with TRBJ2-1; a possible D gene is TRBD2 (5 bases). With 0 bases removed from V and 6 bases from J, the gap between germline ends came to 13 bases. Germline V gene lookup returns CDR1 SGHRS and CDR2 YFSETQ. The CDR3 has 15 amino acids. The CDR3 coding sequence is TGCGCCAGCAGCTTGGTTGTCGGACTCAGCAATGAGCAGTTCTTC. This translates into CASSLVVGLSNEQFF.

The chain recombines TRBV3-1 with TRBJ1-2; 7 nucleotides line up with TRBD1. Trimming cost V 4 bases and J 2 bases; bases outside gene matches: 4. Germline V lookup: CDR1 LGHDT, CDR2 YNNKEL (reference sequence). The CDR3 covers 14 residues. CDR3 loop: CASSRMGQNYGYTF. CDR3 bases: TGTGCCAGCAGCCGCATGGGACAGAACTATGGCTACACCTTC.

The chain has TRBV19 and TRBJ2-1; D is unresolved. Trimming removed 3 bases at V and 0 bases at J, with 9 bases between. The CDR3 is 15 amino acids. Germline V gene data show CDR1 as LNHDA and CDR2 as SQIVND (reference sequence). CDR3 sequence reads: CASSIASRSYNEQFF. The DNA of the CDR3 is TGTGCCAGTAGTATCGCTTCCCGCTCCTACAATGAGCAGTTCTTC.

The rearrangement uses TRBV6-2 or TRBV6-3 and TRBJ2-5, with a weak D call TRBD1 (6 bases). The CDR3 sequence is 11 residues long. Germline lookup yields CDR1 MNHEY and CDR2 SVGEGT. V lost 11 bases, J lost 5 bases, and 12 bases lay in between. This CDR3 reads CAVTGYETQYF. The CDR3 DNA follows: TGTGCCGTCACAGGGTACGAGACCCAGTACTTC.

In nucleotides, the CDR3 is TGTGCCAGTAGTACCGTCTCCGGGACAATACACTACGAGCAGTACTTC. Protein sequence: CASSTVSGTIHYEQYF. The chain has TRBV19 and TRBJ2-4, with D possibly TRBD1 on 6 matching bases. The tail of the sequence fits TRBJ2-7 better, so the J call may be wrong. CDR1 and CDR2 from the germline V gene are LNHDA and SQIVND (reference sequence). CDR3 length equals 16 residues.

This clonotype was detected only a few times. The chain employs TRBV12-3 or TRBV12-4 and TRBJ2-7, with 9 bases fitting TRBD1. J gave up 7 bases and V 3 bases, and 7 bases lay outside the gene matches. This CDR3 has 14 amino acids. DNA of the CDR3: TGTGCCAGCAGTTTGGTACAGGGGGCCGGAGAGCAGTACTTC. It specifies CASSLVQGAGEQYF.

This clonotype showed up just a few times. V and J are TRBV20-1 and TRBJ2-7; 12 positions agree with TRBD2. The germline V gene has CDR1 DFQATT and CDR2 SNEGSKA (reference sequence). The CDR3 length is 15 residues. Trimming took 6 bases from V and 2 from J; bases not matched to a gene: 8. DNA of the CDR3: TGCAGTGCACCTGAACTAGCGGGGGGAACCTACGAGCAGTACTTC. This encodes CSAPELAGGTYEQYF.

J is TRBJ2-5 and V is TRBV29-1; TRBD2 aligns across 8 bases. This CDR3 region has 12 residues. Looked up from germline, CDR1 is SQVTM and CDR2 is ANQGSEA. After removal of 8 bases from V and 11 bases from J, the junction contained 13 bases not matched to a gene. The CDR3 here is CSSWTSYNEQYF. DNA of the CDR3: TGCAGCTCCTGGACTAGCTACAATGAGCAGTACTTC.

The genes are TRBV20-1 and TRBJ1-5; no clear D. Trimming cost V 4 bases and J 3 bases, with 13 bases left between them. This CDR3 spans 14 amino acids. Germline assignment: CDR1 DFQATT and CDR2 SNEGSKA (reference sequence). CDR3 in amino acids: CSATSGSNNQPQHF. The DNA of the CDR3 is TGCAGTGCTACCAGCGGCAGTAACAATCAGCCCCAGCATTTT.

DNA of the CDR3: TGCGCCAGCAGCTCGAGGATCGATACCTACGAGCAGTACTTC. It yields the protein CASSSRIDTYEQYF. The V and J genes are TRBV5-1 and TRBJ2-4; D ambiguous. Judging by the DNA end, TRBJ2-7 fits better; the J call may be wrong. Germline V gene data show CDR1 as SGHRS and CDR2 as YFSETQ. CDR3 length equals 14 residues.

In its sample, this clonotype was seen a few times. The chain uses TRBV3-1 and TRBJ2-7, with a tentative D call TRBD1 (6 bases). The CDR3 has 13 residues. Deletions cut 8 bases from V and 2 bases from J, with 13 bases between. CDR1 is LGHDT and CDR2 is YNNKEL in the germline V gene (reference sequence). CDR3 region: CASGAQGTYEQYF. The CDR3 DNA follows: TGTGCCAGCGGGGCCCAGGGGACCTACGAGCAGTACTTC.

The chain couples TRBV20-1 to TRBJ1-6; D perhaps matches TRBD1 (6 bases). Trimming left V 0 bases short and J 9 bases short, with 15 bases between. The CDR3 loop spans 15 amino acids. Per the germline V gene, CDR1 is DFQATT and CDR2 is SNEGSKA (reference sequence). CDR3 residues: CSARDHNAGVSPLHF. CDR3 sequence (DNA): TGCAGTGCTAGAGACCACAATGCAGGGGTTTCACCCCTCCACTTT.

A remark on this clonotype: A much larger clone lies a single base off, so this may be a read error. This sequence joins TRBV7-9 and TRBJ2-7; no clear D. The CDR3 spans 14 residues. Germline V CDR1 and CDR2: SEHNR, FQNEAQ (reference sequence). CDR3 bases: TGTGTCAGCAGCTTAGTAGCAGGATCCTACGAGCAGTACTTC. This translates into CVSSLVAGSYEQYF.

This clonotype was picked up a small number of times. This chain connects TRBV6-4 to TRBJ1-2; D uncertain. The CDR3 has 15 residues. Germline V gives CDR1 MRHNA, CDR2 SNTAGT. The germline V and J ends were trimmed by 0 bases and 4 bases, with 12 bases remaining between them. DNA for the CDR3: TGTGCCAGCAGTGACTCAAGATCCGGGAGCTATGGCTACACCTTC. Translated: CASSDSRSGSYGYTF.

This clonotype occurred a few times. This chain joins TRBV4-2 and TRBJ2-5, with 8 bases that match TRBD2. The junction had 9 bases not matched to a gene; V was cut back by 4 bases and J by 2 bases. Germline lookup yields CDR1 LGHNA and CDR2 YNFKEQ. The CDR3 has 16 residues. In DNA, the CDR3 is TGTGCCAGCAGCCCGGGGGGGGGACTTCCACAAGAGACCCAGTACTTC. It codes for CASSPGGGLPQETQYF.

This clonotype was counted between two and nine times. The chain is built from TRBV28 and TRBJ2-1; D is undetermined. Germline lookup yields CDR1 MDHEN and CDR2 SYDVKM. The CDR3 consists of 13 residues. Trimming removed 4 bases at V and 8 bases at J, with 12 bases between. The chain's CDR3 is CASSSGSRDEQFF. In DNA, the CDR3 is TGTGCCAGCAGTTCGGGCTCCCGCGATGAGCAGTTCTTC.

This clonotype was found many times. The chain has TRBV5-1 and TRBJ1-2; no clear D. V lost 0 bases and J lost 0, with 9 bases in between. This CDR3 has 15 amino acids. In germline, CDR1 is SGHRS, CDR2 YFSETQ. CDR3 DNA: TGCGCCAGCAGCTTGGAGGGCGCCTCTAACTATGGCTACACCTTC. Amino acids: CASSLEGASNYGYTF.